This TCR beta chain was retrieved from a study of tumor and adjacent non-tumor tissue in lung cancer. For the study at large: Aged about 30 to 76 years, patients included roughly eleven men and 4 or 5 women with stage I to III disease. General observations from the study: Top 100 clones took a larger repertoire share in normal lung. Tumor tissue had significantly higher TCR diversity than normal lung.

RNA was extracted from bulk tissue without any cell sorting. CDR1 is MDHEN, CDR2 SYDVKM, per germline. The CDR3 runs to 14 residues. The V segment lost 4 bases and the J segment 7 bases; nucleotides outside the gene matches: 10. A modified ARM-PCR protocol with three rounds of nested PCR amplified TCRbeta. TCRdb re-analysed the multiplex PCR reads in MiXCR, keeping a single row per CDR3 protein. The sample includes about 110,000 distinct CDR3 sequences, more than 70% of them seen just once. With regard to this clonotype: Antigen unknown.

The source of this sequence is a woman in her sixties with non-small cell lung cancer. V and J are TRBV28 and TRBJ2-7; 7 bases fit TRBD2. The sample was lung tumor tissue. In DNA form, the CDR3 reads TGTGCCAGCAGTTCAAACTGGGGGGGGAATGAGCAGTACTTC. This translates into CASSSNWGGNEQYF.